This is a list of T cell receptor beta chains from one sample in a study of blood T cell dynamics during melanoma immunotherapy. The repertoire was sequenced with immunoSEQ multiplex PCR; TCRdb's copy has only in-frame clones and lacks some. The table shows 15,000 to 20,000 clones, with approximately 94% occurring only once. The sample consisted of effector memory CD8+ T cells from blood, taken from a patient treated with checkpoint blockade. These receptors were collected from a human donor with melanoma. The CDR3 runs from the conserved cysteine through the conserved F or W. The D gene is left open where the match is weak.

>TRBJ2-1|TRBV5-1|TRBD2
TGCGCCAGCAGCTTGGGGGGACTAGCGGGTCTCGAGCAGTTCTTC
CASSLGGLAGLEQFF
>TRBJ1-5|TRBV27|NA
TGTGCCAGCAGTTCCTCATCGTATAGCAATCAGCCCCAGCATTTT
CASSSSSYSNQPQHF
>TRBJ1-2|TRBV5-4|TRBD1
TGTGCCAGCAGCTTTACGGAGGACAGGGTCTCTGGCTACACCTTC
CASSFTEDRVSGYTF
>TRBJ2-7|TRBV10-3|NA
TGTGCCATCAGTGAGTCCCCCTACGAGCAGTACTTC
CAISESPYEQYF
>TRBJ1-1|TRBV6-6|NA
TGTGCCAGCAGTTACTCGGCCAGGGTGGTGAACACTGAAGCTTTCTTT
CASSYSARVVNTEAFF
>TRBJ2-7|TRBV5-6|NA
TGTGCCAGCAGCTTGGAGCGGAGAGAGGGCTACGAGCAGTACTTC
CASSLERREGYEQYF
>TRBJ1-1|TRBV25-1|TRBD1
TGTGCCAGCAGTACGGCCGGGACAGGGGTCGCCCTTAACACTGAAGCTTTCTTT
CASSTAGTGVALNTEAFF
>TRBJ2-3|TRBV28|NA
TGTGCCAGCAGTTTATATACAGGGTGGGATACGCAGTATTTT
CASSLYTGWDTQYF
>TRBJ1-4|TRBV6-1|NA
TGTGCCAGCAGTGAGGGGTGGGGAGCAACTAATGAAAAACTGTTTTTT
CASSEGWGATNEKLFF
>TRBJ2-5|TRBV5-4|NA
TGTGCCAGCAGCTTGCTAGAGACCCAGTACTTC
CASSLLETQYF
>TRBJ2-3|TRBV6-6|TRBD2
TGTGCCAGCAGTTTAAGCGAGCGGGGGGGCGCAGATACGCAGTATTTT
CASSLSERGGADTQYF
>TRBJ2-2|TRBV29-1|NA
TGCAGCGTGTATACTAGCACCGGGGAGCTGTTTTTT
CSVYTSTGELFF